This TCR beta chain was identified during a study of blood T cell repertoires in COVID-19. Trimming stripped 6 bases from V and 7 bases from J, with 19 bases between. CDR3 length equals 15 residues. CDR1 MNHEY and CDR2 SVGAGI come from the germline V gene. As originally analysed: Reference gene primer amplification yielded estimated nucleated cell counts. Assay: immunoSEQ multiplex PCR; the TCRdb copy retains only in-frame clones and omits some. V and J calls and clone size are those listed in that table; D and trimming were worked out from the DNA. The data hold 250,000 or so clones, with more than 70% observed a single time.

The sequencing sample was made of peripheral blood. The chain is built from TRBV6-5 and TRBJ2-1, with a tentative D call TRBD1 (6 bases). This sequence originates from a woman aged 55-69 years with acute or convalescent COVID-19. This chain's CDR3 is CASSIRGMIRNEQFF. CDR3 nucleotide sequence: TGTGCCAGCAGCATCAGGGGTATGATTAGGAATGAGCAGTTCTTC.